Shown below are 17 T cell receptor beta chains from a single sample sequenced in a study of T cells in Graves' hyperthyroidism and ophthalmopathy. Amplified regions were TCR beta CDR3 sequences from RNA transcripts. HTBI primers drove first-round RT-PCR of the TCR CDR3. TCRdb ran MiXCR on the multiplex PCR reads and lists one entry per CDR3 protein. The sample consists of a few hundred thousand distinct CDR3 sequences, approximately 14% of them appearing once. The sample taken for sequencing was blood. The receptors shown here come from a woman aged 30 to 39 with Graves' hyperthyroidism.

This clonotype was seen at least ten times. This sequence joins TRBV11-2 and TRBJ1-1; D call uncertain. CDR1 is SGHAT, CDR2 FQNNGV, per germline. The V gene lost 0 bases and the J gene lost 4 bases, with 12 bases spanning the gap. The CDR3 runs to 15 residues. The CDR3 region is CASSLDVSGATEAFF. The CDR3, as DNA: TGTGCCAGCAGCTTAGATGTCAGTGGAGCCACTGAAGCTTTCTTT.

This clonotype was seen ten or more times. The chain has TRBV28 and TRBJ1-2; no definite D call. CDR3 size: 10 residues. Germline CDR1 and CDR2: MDHEN and SYDVKM. V lost 6 bases, J lost 6 bases, and 5 bases lay in between. Written as DNA, the CDR3 is TGTGCCAGCAGCTTTGATGGCTACACCTTC. Its translation: CASSFDGYTF.

The genes are TRBV27 and TRBJ2-1; 11 bases match TRBD1. With V trimmed by 6 bases and J by 2 bases, 9 bases remained unmatched. Germline V CDR1 and CDR2: MNHEY, SMNVEV (reference sequence). The length of the CDR3 is 17 residues. CDR3 nucleotides: TGTGCCAGCAGACGGGGACAGGGGGGTCTCGCCTACAATGAGCAGTTCTTC. It encodes CASRRGQGGLAYNEQFF.

This clonotype was counted many times. The rearrangement joins TRBV27 to TRBJ2-3; D assignment may be TRBD1 or TRBD2 (5 bases each). Germline V gene sequence: CDR1 MNHEY, CDR2 SMNVEV (reference sequence). The CDR3 is 13 residues long. Trimming pared 3 bases from V and 8 bases from J, leaving 12 bases between. The CDR3 here is CASSFEGLGTQYF. The CDR3 DNA follows: TGTGCCAGCAGTTTCGAGGGGCTTGGTACGCAGTATTTT.

This clonotype appeared many times. V gene TRBV27 combines with J gene TRBJ2-3; 7 positions agree with TRBD1. The CDR3 is 13 amino acids. V was pared by 6 bases and J by 6 bases, with 6 bases of the junction left unmatched. Germline CDR1 MNHEY, CDR2 SMNVEV (reference sequence). CDR3 loop: CASSLTGTDTQYF. The CDR3 DNA follows: TGTGCCAGCAGCTTGACAGGGACGGATACGCAGTATTTT.

This clonotype showed up many times. The J gene is TRBJ2-5, the V gene TRBV18; D remains ambiguous. Germline V gene data show CDR1 as KGHSH and CDR2 as LQKENI. This CDR3 contains 15 residues. V was trimmed by 4 bases and J by 4 bases, leaving 16 bases between them. The CDR3 here is CASSRDGNRPETQYF. Written as DNA, the CDR3 is TGTGCCAGCTCACGGGATGGAAACCGCCCAGAGACCCAGTACTTC.

About this clonotype: This sequence may be a read error, since a much larger clone differs from it by one base. The V gene is TRBV27, the J gene TRBJ2-1; the match to TRBD1 covers 10 bases. Per germline, CDR1 MNHEY and CDR2 SMNVEV (reference sequence). V was pared by 9 bases and J by 9 bases, with 8 bases of the junction left unmatched. The CDR3 runs 13 residues. CDR3 residues: CASGTGEHSEQFF. The DNA of the CDR3 is TGTGCCAGTGGGACAGGGGAACACAGTGAGCAGTTCTTC.

This clonotype was observed at least ten times. The chain carries TRBV6-1 and TRBJ2-7; TRBD2 matches 8 bases. The CDR3 extends over 13 amino acids. The ends lost 6 bases at V and 5 bases at J; junction bases unmatched: 6. Germline V gene data show CDR1 as MNHNS and CDR2 as SASEGT. As DNA, the CDR3 is TGTGCCAGCAGAGGCAGCGGGAGAAACGAGCAGTACTTC. Its translation is CASRGSGRNEQYF.

This clonotype has a handful of counts. The chain recombines TRBV2 with TRBJ1-3, with D perhaps TRBD1 (6 bases). This CDR3 has 14 amino acids. The V end lost 5 bases, the J end lost 4 bases, and 12 bases lay between the germline ends. The germline V gene encodes CDR1 SNHLY and CDR2 FYNNEI. CDR3 loop: CASSPRDTGNTIYF. DNA of the CDR3: TGTGCCAGCAGTCCCCGGGACACGGGAAACACCATATATTTT. Full variable domain (outside the CDR3, taken from reference TRBV2 and TRBJ1-3): EPEVTQTPSHQVTQMGQEVILRCVPISNHLYFYWYRQILGQKVEFLVSFYNNEISEKSEIFDDQFSVERPDGSNFTLKIRSTKLEDSAMYFCASSPRDTGNTIYFGEGSWLTVV.

The V gene is TRBV4-3, the J gene TRBJ2-7; D might be TRBD1 (6 bases). CDR1 is LGHNA, CDR2 YSLEER, per germline. The V end was cut by 0 bases, the J end by 9 bases, with 12 bases between. CDR3 size: 13 residues. The CDR3 spells CASSQDRQGLQYF. As DNA, the CDR3 is TGCGCCAGCAGCCAAGATCGCCAGGGGTTGCAGTACTTC.

This clonotype has ten or more counts. CDR3 sequence (DNA): TGTGCCAGCAGCGAAAAAGCGGGAGGCGCAGATACGCAGTATTTT. Translation gives CASSEKAGGADTQYF. This sequence joins TRBV11-2 and TRBJ2-3; 9 nucleotides match TRBD2. CDR3 length: 15 residues. Germline lookup yields CDR1 SGHAT and CDR2 FQNNGV. The V segment lost 5 bases and the J segment 4 bases; nucleotides outside the gene matches: 7.

On this clonotype: Just one base apart from a much larger clone, this may be a read error. The V gene is TRBV12-5, the J gene TRBJ2-2; unclear D gene. This CDR3 is 12 amino acids long. Germline CDR1 and CDR2: LGHNT and FRNRAP. The CDR3 nucleotides are TGTGCTAGTGGTATAAACACCGAGGAGCTGTTTTTT. It specifies CASGINTEELFF.

As regards this clonotype: A much larger clone lies one base from this, so it may be a read error. This chain links TRBV30 with TRBJ2-7; D remains ambiguous. V shed 8 bases and J shed 2 bases, with 16 bases lying between them. The CDR3 runs to 13 residues. The germline V gene has CDR1 GTSNPN and CDR2 SVGIG (reference sequence). The CDR3 nucleotides are TGTGCCCTCGGGCTCACCAGCCCCTACGAGCAGTACTTC. It translates to CALGLTSPYEQYF.

This clonotype was counted between two and nine times. V and J are TRBV28 and TRBJ1-2; D might be TRBD1 (5 bases). The CDR3 consists of 15 residues. Germline lookup yields CDR1 MDHEN and CDR2 SYDVKM. The V end was cut by 6 bases, the J end by 4 bases, with 18 bases between. In nucleotides, the CDR3 is TGTGCCAGCAGCACATACGCGACAGCTCGCTATGGCTACACCTTC. Its protein is CASSTYATARYGYTF.

This clonotype was counted many times. Relative to the germline gene, one junction end is altered; a read error may explain this. This sequence joins TRBV2 and TRBJ2-1; 8 nucleotides line up with TRBD1. In germline, CDR1 is SNHLY, CDR2 FYNNEI. The CDR3 length is 14 residues. This CDR3 is CASRGVPGQDRGIF. The DNA of the CDR3 is TGTGCCAGCAGGGGAGTCCCGGGACAGGATCGGGGGATCTTC.

CDR3 DNA sequence: TGTGCCAGCAGCCCGGGACAGGGGTTCTACACAGATACGCAGTATTTT. This encodes CASSPGQGFYTDTQYF. The chain recombines TRBV7-6 with TRBJ2-3; TRBD1 matches 10 bases. V was pared by 5 bases and J by 2 bases, with 7 bases of the junction left unmatched. The V gene's germline CDR1 is SGHVS and CDR2 FNYEAQ. The CDR3 is 16 residues long.

This chain uses TRBV19 with TRBJ2-3; 12 bases match TRBD2. The CDR3 consists of 16 residues. The germline gives CDR1 LNHDA, CDR2 SQIVND (reference sequence). V lost 4 bases, J lost 4 bases, and 6 bases stayed unmatched. The DNA of the CDR3 is TGTGCCAGTAGTAGACGACTAGCGGGAGTGGCAGATACGCAGTATTTT. This translates into CASSRRLAGVADTQYF.